The T cell receptor beta chain under discussion was sequenced for a study of T cell repertoires in cytomegalovirus infection. Looking at the study overall: From public TCR beta signatures came an indication of both CMV infection and matching HLA type. Broader study findings: Cumulative frequency of public TCR beta families picked out carriers of CMV plus the relevant HLA. CMV-specific TCR beta clonotypes restricted by HLA-C dominated the ex vivo response.

TCRdb reanalysed the reads using MiXCR and keeps one entry per CDR3 protein. The sample includes approximately 150,000 distinct CDR3 sequences, about 6% of them seen just once. To note about this clonotype: Its cognate antigen is unknown.

The source is a human donor in good health (CMV status not recorded). Some clones in this sample may be carry-over from other donors' samples. The sequenced sample was PBMCs.

The CDR3 nucleotides read TGTGCCAGCAGTTCCATCCGACACAAGCAGTACTTC. Protein product: CASSSIRHKQYF. This chain connects TRBV6-2 or TRBV6-3 to TRBJ2-7; D is ambiguous. This CDR3 is built from 12 residues. V was pared by 4 bases and J by 8 bases, with 12 bases between. The germline CDR1 and CDR2 sequences are MNHEY and SVGEGT.